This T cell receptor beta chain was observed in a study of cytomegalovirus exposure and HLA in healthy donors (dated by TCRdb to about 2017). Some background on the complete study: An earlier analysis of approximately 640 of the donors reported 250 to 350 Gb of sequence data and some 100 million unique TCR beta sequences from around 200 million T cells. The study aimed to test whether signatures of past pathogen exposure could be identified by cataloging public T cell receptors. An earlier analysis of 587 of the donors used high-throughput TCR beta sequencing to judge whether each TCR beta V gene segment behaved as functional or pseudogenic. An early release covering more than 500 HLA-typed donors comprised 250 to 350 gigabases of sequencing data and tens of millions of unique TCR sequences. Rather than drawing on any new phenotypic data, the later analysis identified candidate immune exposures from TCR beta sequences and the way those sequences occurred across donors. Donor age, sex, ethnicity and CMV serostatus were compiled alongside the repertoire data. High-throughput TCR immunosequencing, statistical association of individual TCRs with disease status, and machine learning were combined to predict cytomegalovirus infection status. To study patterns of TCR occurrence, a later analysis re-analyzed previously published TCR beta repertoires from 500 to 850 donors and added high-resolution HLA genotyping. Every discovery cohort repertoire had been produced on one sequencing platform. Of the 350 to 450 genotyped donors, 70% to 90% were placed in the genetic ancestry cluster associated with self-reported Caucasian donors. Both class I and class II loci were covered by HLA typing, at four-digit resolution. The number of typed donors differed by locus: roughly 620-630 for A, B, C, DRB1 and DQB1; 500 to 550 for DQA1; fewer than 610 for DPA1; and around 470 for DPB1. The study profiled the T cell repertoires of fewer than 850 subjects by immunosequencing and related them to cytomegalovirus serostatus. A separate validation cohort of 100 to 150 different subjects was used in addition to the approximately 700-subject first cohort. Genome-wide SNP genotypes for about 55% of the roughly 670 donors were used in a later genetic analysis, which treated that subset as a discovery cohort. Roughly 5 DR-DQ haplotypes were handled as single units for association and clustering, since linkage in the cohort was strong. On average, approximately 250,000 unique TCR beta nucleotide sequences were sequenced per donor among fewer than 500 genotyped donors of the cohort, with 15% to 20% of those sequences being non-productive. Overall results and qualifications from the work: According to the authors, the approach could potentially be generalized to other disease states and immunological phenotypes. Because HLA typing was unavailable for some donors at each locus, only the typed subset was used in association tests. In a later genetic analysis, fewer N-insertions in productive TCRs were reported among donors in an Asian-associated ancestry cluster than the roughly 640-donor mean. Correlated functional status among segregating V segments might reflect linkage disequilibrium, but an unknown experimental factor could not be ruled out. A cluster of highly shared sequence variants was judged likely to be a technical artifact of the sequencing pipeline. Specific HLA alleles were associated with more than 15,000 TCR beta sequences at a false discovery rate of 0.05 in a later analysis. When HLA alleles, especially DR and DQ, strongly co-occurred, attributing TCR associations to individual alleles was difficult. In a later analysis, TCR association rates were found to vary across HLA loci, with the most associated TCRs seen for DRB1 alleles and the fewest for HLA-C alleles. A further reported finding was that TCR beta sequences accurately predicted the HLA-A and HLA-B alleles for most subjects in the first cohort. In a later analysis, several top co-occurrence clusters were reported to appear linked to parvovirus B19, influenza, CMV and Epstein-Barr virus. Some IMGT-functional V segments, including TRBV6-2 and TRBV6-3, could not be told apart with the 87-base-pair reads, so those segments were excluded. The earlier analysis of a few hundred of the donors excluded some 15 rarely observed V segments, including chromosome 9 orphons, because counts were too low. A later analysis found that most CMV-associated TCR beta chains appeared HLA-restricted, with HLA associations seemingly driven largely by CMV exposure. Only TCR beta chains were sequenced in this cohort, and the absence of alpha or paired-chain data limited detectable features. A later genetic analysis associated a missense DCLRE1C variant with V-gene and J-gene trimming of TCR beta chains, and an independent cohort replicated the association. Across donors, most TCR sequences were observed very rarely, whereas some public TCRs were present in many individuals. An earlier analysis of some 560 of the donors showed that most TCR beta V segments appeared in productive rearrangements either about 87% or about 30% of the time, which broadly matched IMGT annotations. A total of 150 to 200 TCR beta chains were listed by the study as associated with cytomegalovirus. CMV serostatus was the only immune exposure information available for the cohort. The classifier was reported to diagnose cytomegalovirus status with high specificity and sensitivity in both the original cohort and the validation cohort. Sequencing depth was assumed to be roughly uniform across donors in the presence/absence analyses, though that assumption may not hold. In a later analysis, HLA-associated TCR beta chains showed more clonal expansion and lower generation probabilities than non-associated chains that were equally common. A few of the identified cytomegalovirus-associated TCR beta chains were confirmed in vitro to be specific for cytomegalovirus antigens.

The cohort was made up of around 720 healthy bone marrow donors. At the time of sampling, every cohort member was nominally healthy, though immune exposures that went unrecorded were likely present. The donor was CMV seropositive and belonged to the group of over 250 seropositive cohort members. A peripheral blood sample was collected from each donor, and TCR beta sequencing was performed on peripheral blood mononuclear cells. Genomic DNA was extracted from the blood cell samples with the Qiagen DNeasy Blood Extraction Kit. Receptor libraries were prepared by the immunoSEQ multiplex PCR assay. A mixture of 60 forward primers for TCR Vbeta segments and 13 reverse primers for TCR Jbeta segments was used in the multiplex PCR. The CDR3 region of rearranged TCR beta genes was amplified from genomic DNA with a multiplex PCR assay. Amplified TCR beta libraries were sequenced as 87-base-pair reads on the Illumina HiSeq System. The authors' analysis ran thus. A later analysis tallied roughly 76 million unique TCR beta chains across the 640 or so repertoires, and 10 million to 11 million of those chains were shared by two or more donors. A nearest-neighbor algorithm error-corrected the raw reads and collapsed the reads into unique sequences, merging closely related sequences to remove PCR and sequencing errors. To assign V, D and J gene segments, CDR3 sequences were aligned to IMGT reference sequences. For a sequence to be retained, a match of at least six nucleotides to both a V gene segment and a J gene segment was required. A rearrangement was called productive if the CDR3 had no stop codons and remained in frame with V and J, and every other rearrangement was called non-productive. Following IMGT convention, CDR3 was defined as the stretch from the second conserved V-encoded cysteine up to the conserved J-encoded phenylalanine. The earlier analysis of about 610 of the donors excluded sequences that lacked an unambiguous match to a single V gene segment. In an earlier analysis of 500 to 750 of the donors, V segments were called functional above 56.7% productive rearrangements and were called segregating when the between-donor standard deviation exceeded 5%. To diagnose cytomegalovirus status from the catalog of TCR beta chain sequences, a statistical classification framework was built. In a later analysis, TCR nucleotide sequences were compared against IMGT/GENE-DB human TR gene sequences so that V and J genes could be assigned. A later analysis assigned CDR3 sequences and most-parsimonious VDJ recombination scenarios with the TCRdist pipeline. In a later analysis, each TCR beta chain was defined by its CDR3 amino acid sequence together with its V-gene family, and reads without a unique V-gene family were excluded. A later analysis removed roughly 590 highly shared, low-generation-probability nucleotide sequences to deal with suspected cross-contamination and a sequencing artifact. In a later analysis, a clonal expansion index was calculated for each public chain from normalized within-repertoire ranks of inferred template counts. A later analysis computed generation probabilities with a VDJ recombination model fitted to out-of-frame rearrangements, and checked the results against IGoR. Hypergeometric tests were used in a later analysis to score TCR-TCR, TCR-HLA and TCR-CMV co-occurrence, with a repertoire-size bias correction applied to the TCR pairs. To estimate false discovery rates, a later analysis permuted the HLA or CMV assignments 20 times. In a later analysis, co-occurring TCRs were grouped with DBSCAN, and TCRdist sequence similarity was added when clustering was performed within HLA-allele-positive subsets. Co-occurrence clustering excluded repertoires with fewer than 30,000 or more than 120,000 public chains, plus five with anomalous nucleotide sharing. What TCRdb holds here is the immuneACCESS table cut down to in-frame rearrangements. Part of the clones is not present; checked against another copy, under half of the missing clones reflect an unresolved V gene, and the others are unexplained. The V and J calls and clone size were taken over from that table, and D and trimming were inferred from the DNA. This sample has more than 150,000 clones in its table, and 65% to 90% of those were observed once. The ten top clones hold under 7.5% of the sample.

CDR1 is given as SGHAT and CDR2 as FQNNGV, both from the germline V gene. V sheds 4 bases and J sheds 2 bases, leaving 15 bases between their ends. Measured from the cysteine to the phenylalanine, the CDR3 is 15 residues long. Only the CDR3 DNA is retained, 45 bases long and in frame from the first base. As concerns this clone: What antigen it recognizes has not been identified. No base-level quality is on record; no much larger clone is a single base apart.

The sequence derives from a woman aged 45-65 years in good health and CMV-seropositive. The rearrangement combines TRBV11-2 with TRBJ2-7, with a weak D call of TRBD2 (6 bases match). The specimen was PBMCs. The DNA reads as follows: TGTGCCAGCAGCTCCCCGGGACTTAGAACCTACGAGCAGTACTTC. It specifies CASSSPGLRTYEQYF.